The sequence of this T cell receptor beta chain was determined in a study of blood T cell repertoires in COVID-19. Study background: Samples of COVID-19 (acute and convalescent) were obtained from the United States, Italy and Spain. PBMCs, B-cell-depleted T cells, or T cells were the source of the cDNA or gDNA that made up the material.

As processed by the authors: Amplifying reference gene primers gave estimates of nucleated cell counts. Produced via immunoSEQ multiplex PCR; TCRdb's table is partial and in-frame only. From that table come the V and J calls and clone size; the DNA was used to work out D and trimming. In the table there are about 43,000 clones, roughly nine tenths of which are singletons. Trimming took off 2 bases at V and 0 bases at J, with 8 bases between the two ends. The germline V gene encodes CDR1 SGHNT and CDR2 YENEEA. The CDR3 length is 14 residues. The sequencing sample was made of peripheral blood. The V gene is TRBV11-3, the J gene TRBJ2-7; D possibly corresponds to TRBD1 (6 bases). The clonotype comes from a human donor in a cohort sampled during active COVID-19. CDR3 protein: CASSLQGNSYEQYF. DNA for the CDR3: TGTGCCAGCAGCTTACAGGGGAACTCCTACGAGCAGTACTTC.